This is a list of T cell receptor beta chains from one sample in a study of cytomegalovirus exposure and HLA in healthy donors. The method was immunoSEQ multiplex PCR; TCRdb's version includes in-frame clones alone and lacks a portion of them. Here the sample spans tens of thousands of clones, approximately 86% being singletons. Sequences were obtained from PBMCs. The receptors come from a man younger than 40 in good health and CMV-seronegative. CDR3s include the opening cysteine and the closing phenylalanine or tryptophan. A D gene is named only where the DNA matches it firmly. Rows give clone size only sometimes, using once, few, many, or a class for an expanded clone.

d_gene: -
abundance: -
v_gene: TRBV21-1
j_gene: TRBJ2-7
CDR3nt: TGTGCCAGCAGCAAGAACAGGGGGATATCATCCTACGAGCAGTACTTC
CDR3aa: CASSKNRGISSYEQYF

d_gene: TRBD1
abundance: -
v_gene: TRBV28
j_gene: TRBJ1-2
CDR3nt: TGTGCCAGCTATACCTCCGGACAGGGTTTTAGTGGCTACACCTTC
CDR3aa: CASYTSGQGFSGYTF

d_gene: TRBD1
abundance: -
v_gene: TRBV6-5
j_gene: TRBJ1-4
CDR3nt: TGTGCCAGCAGCGAACAGGGGGCTGGTAATGAAAAACTGTTTTTT
CDR3aa: CASSEQGAGNEKLFF

d_gene: TRBD1
abundance: -
v_gene: TRBV30
j_gene: TRBJ1-6
CDR3nt: TGTGCCTGGAATAGAGGGACAGTCCTCCGATCTAGGGCCTCACCCCTCCACTTT
CDR3aa: CAWNRGTVLRSRASPLHF

d_gene: -
abundance: few
v_gene: TRBV6-1
j_gene: TRBJ1-2
CDR3nt: TGTGCCAGCAGACCCAGGCGTGCTGATGGCTACACCTTC
CDR3aa: CASRPRRADGYTF

d_gene: -
abundance: -
v_gene: TRBV9
j_gene: TRBJ1-1
CDR3nt: TGTGCCAGCAGCCCCCATGAGTGGTTGAACACTGAAGCTTTCTTT
CDR3aa: CASSPHEWLNTEAFF

d_gene: TRBD2
abundance: -
v_gene: TRBV19
j_gene: TRBJ2-1
CDR3nt: TGTGCCAGTAGTATAGTTGGGACTAGTAGTTTGGTCGGGCAGTTCTTC
CDR3aa: CASSIVGTSSLVGQFF

d_gene: TRBD1
abundance: -
v_gene: TRBV6-4
j_gene: TRBJ2-1
CDR3nt: TGTGCCAGCAGTGACAGGGGGCACAATGAGCAGTTCTTC
CDR3aa: CASSDRGHNEQFF

d_gene: -
abundance: -
v_gene: TRBV6-6
j_gene: TRBJ2-7
CDR3nt: TGTGCCAGCAGTGCGCTTTACGAGCAGTACTTC
CDR3aa: CASSALYEQYF

d_gene: -
abundance: -
v_gene: TRBV30
j_gene: TRBJ1-1
CDR3nt: TGTGCCTGGAAGGGGGTCGGGAACACTGAAGCTTTCTTT
CDR3aa: CAWKGVGNTEAFF

d_gene: -
abundance: -
v_gene: TRBV15
j_gene: TRBJ1-5
CDR3nt: TGTGCCACCAGCAGAGACAGGGGCAATCAGCCCCAGCATTTT
CDR3aa: CATSRDRGNQPQHF

d_gene: TRBD2
abundance: few
v_gene: TRBV6-1
j_gene: TRBJ2-7
CDR3nt: TGTGCCAGCGGTGCTAGCGGGTCCTACGAGCAGTACTTC
CDR3aa: CASGASGSYEQYF

d_gene: TRBD2
abundance: -
v_gene: TRBV9
j_gene: TRBJ2-2
CDR3nt: TGTGCCAGCAGCTCGCTAGCGGGAGTGTCGATCGCGAACACCGGGGAGCTGTTTTTT
CDR3aa: CASSSLAGVSIANTGELFF

d_gene: -
abundance: many
v_gene: TRBV4-1
j_gene: TRBJ2-1
CDR3nt: TGCGCCAGCAGGCCTCGTCCCCAATTCAGGGATGAGCAGTTCTTC
CDR3aa: CASRPRPQFRDEQFF

d_gene: -
abundance: few
v_gene: TRBV18
j_gene: TRBJ2-7
CDR3nt: TGTGCCAGCTCACCGGACGGGAGAAACTACGAGCAGTACTTC
CDR3aa: CASSPDGRNYEQYF

d_gene: TRBD2
abundance: -
v_gene: TRBV2
j_gene: TRBJ2-7
CDR3nt: TGTGCCAGCAGGGGACTAGAGGAGACCCTTCGTACTTACGAGCAGTACTTC
CDR3aa: CASRGLEETLRTYEQYF

d_gene: TRBD1
abundance: -
v_gene: TRBV5-1
j_gene: TRBJ2-7
CDR3nt: TGCGCCAGCAGCTCGACAGGGAATCACGAGCAGTACTTC
CDR3aa: CASSSTGNHEQYF

d_gene: -
abundance: once
v_gene: TRBV30
j_gene: TRBJ1-1
CDR3nt: TGTGCCTGGAACCGAAAGGGGACTGAAGCTTTCTTT
CDR3aa: CAWNRKGTEAFF

d_gene: TRBD2
abundance: -
v_gene: TRBV7-2
j_gene: TRBJ2-3
CDR3nt: TGTGCCAGCAGCCGGACTAGCGGGAGGAGAGATACGCAGTATTTT
CDR3aa: CASSRTSGRRDTQYF

d_gene: -
abundance: -
v_gene: TRBV2
j_gene: TRBJ1-1
CDR3nt: TGTGCCAGGTGGGATGCTAGGGGCGCGATAATGAACACTGAAGCTTTCTTT
CDR3aa: CARWDARGAIMNTEAFF

d_gene: TRBD1
abundance: -
v_gene: TRBV10-3
j_gene: TRBJ2-2
CDR3nt: TGTGCCATCAGCCTCCGGGACAGGGAAACCGGGGAGCTGTTTTTT
CDR3aa: CAISLRDRETGELFF

d_gene: -
abundance: -
v_gene: TRBV18
j_gene: TRBJ2-6
CDR3nt: TGTGCCAGCTCGGAACAGGGATATTCTGGGGCCAACGTCCTGACTTTC
CDR3aa: CASSEQGYSGANVLTF

d_gene: TRBD1
abundance: -
v_gene: TRBV6-1
j_gene: TRBJ1-5
CDR3nt: TGTGCCAGCAGTGCCGACAGGGGGCGACCCAATCAGCCCCAGCATTTT
CDR3aa: CASSADRGRPNQPQHF

d_gene: -
abundance: -
v_gene: TRBV7-9
j_gene: TRBJ1-4
CDR3nt: TGTGCCAGCAGCTTTCTATCTGGACAGAGTAATGAAAAACTGTTTTTT
CDR3aa: CASSFLSGQSNEKLFF

d_gene: -
abundance: -
v_gene: TRBV30
j_gene: TRBJ1-2
CDR3nt: TGTGCCTGGAGTCCTGTTGGAGCTAACTATGGCTACACCTTC
CDR3aa: CAWSPVGANYGYTF

d_gene: TRBD1
abundance: -
v_gene: TRBV7-8
j_gene: TRBJ2-7
CDR3nt: TGTGCCAGCAGCCCGGGACAGGGTTTCATCGAGCAGTACTTC
CDR3aa: CASSPGQGFIEQYF

d_gene: TRBD2
abundance: few
v_gene: TRBV7-2
j_gene: TRBJ2-1
CDR3nt: TGTGCCAGCAGCGCACTAGCGGGCGCCTACAATGAGCAGTTCTTC
CDR3aa: CASSALAGAYNEQFF

d_gene: -
abundance: -
v_gene: TRBV5-4
j_gene: TRBJ2-1
CDR3nt: TGTGCCAGCAGCTTCAAGTCGGGGTGGGATGAGCAGTTCTTC
CDR3aa: CASSFKSGWDEQFF

d_gene: -
abundance: -
v_gene: TRBV7-9
j_gene: TRBJ2-7
CDR3nt: TGTGCCGGCGACTCGCCAGGGCGATACGAGCAGTACTTC
CDR3aa: CAGDSPGRYEQYF

d_gene: -
abundance: -
v_gene: TRBV5-6
j_gene: TRBJ1-1
CDR3nt: TGTGCCAGCAGCTTGGGAGCCCGTGGAGCTTTCTTT
CDR3aa: CASSLGARGAFF

d_gene: -
abundance: few
v_gene: TRBV11-2
j_gene: TRBJ1-2
CDR3nt: TGTGCCAGCAGCTCCGGGGTGGGTGGTGGCTACACCTTC
CDR3aa: CASSSGVGGGYTF

d_gene: TRBD1
abundance: -
v_gene: TRBV18
j_gene: TRBJ2-2
CDR3nt: TGTGCCAGCTCACCGCCGGGACAGGGTAACACCGGGGAGCTGTTTTTT
CDR3aa: CASSPPGQGNTGELFF

d_gene: -
abundance: -
v_gene: TRBV2
j_gene: TRBJ2-5
CDR3nt: TGTGCCAGTGAGGGACACCCGTACCAAGAGACCCAGTACTTC
CDR3aa: CASEGHPYQETQYF

d_gene: TRBD1
abundance: -
v_gene: TRBV5-1
j_gene: TRBJ2-5
CDR3nt: TGCGCCAGCAGCTCTGGACCCGGGACAGCTCCTCCGGCCCAGTACTTC
CDR3aa: CASSSGPGTAPPAQYF

d_gene: TRBD1
abundance: -
v_gene: TRBV10-3
j_gene: TRBJ2-3
CDR3nt: TGTGCCATCAGCGGACAGGGGGCCACAGATACGCAGTATTTT
CDR3aa: CAISGQGATDTQYF

d_gene: -
abundance: -
v_gene: TRBV29-1
j_gene: TRBJ2-5
CDR3nt: TGCAGCGTTATGAAGGGGCTGCAAGAGACCCAGTACTTC
CDR3aa: CSVMKGLQETQYF

d_gene: TRBD2
abundance: -
v_gene: TRBV4-2
j_gene: TRBJ2-2
CDR3nt: TGTGCCAGCAGCCAAGCACGACTAGCGGGGGGTGGTACCGGGGAGCTGTTTTTT
CDR3aa: CASSQARLAGGGTGELFF

d_gene: -
abundance: once
v_gene: TRBV2
j_gene: TRBJ1-5
CDR3nt: TGTGCCAGCAGGGGGACACAAATTCGGAATCAGCCCCAGCATTTT
CDR3aa: CASRGTQIRNQPQHF

d_gene: TRBD2
abundance: -
v_gene: TRBV7-2
j_gene: TRBJ2-5
CDR3nt: TGTGCCAGCAGCCGGACTAGCGCCCAAGAGACCCAGTACTTC
CDR3aa: CASSRTSAQETQYF

d_gene: TRBD1
abundance: -
v_gene: TRBV29-1
j_gene: TRBJ2-1
CDR3nt: TGCAGCGGAGGGGGCAACGTTAATGAGCAGTTCTTC
CDR3aa: CSGGGNVNEQFF

d_gene: -
abundance: -
v_gene: TRBV4-2
j_gene: TRBJ1-1
CDR3nt: TGTGCCAGCAGCCAAGAAACAGTTGGGTTGTTTGCTTTCTTT
CDR3aa: CASSQETVGLFAFF

d_gene: -
abundance: -
v_gene: TRBV2
j_gene: TRBJ1-4
CDR3nt: TGTGCCGGCAGAAGGGGGTCTAATGAAAAACTGTTTTTT
CDR3aa: CAGRRGSNEKLFF

d_gene: TRBD2
abundance: -
v_gene: TRBV6-5
j_gene: TRBJ2-1
CDR3nt: TGTGCCACCTCTTTTAGCGGGATCACCTACAATGAGCAGTTCTTC
CDR3aa: CATSFSGITYNEQFF

d_gene: -
abundance: -
v_gene: TRBV20-1
j_gene: TRBJ1-2
CDR3nt: TGCAGTGCTAGAGATCCGTTAGGCTACACCTTC
CDR3aa: CSARDPLGYTF

d_gene: -
abundance: -
v_gene: TRBV7-7
j_gene: TRBJ2-5
CDR3nt: TGTGCTAGCAGCTTAGGAGGGGGCGCGGAGACCCAGTACTTC
CDR3aa: CASSLGGGAETQYF

d_gene: -
abundance: few
v_gene: TRBV6-6
j_gene: TRBJ2-5
CDR3nt: TGTGCCAGCACCCTAGGTTGGGAGACCCAGTACTTC
CDR3aa: CASTLGWETQYF

d_gene: -
abundance: -
v_gene: TRBV5-4
j_gene: TRBJ2-3
CDR3nt: TGTGCCAGCAGCTTGACTAGTAAGGGCGGTGGAAATACGCAGTATTTT
CDR3aa: CASSLTSKGGGNTQYF

d_gene: -
abundance: -
v_gene: TRBV6-6
j_gene: TRBJ2-2
CDR3nt: TGTGCCAGCAGGACCGGGGTATTGGCCGGGGAGCTGTTTTTT
CDR3aa: CASRTGVLAGELFF

d_gene: -
abundance: once
v_gene: TRBV19
j_gene: TRBJ2-3
CDR3nt: TGTGCCAGTAGTATAAGCGGATCTAGCACAGATACGCAGTATTTT
CDR3aa: CASSISGSSTDTQYF

d_gene: TRBD1
abundance: once
v_gene: TRBV5-1
j_gene: TRBJ1-4
CDR3nt: TGCGCCAGCAGTCGGGCGGACAGACAGGGAGGACTGTTTTTT
CDR3aa: CASSRADRQGGLFF

d_gene: TRBD2
abundance: -
v_gene: TRBV5-1
j_gene: TRBJ2-7
CDR3nt: TGCGCCAGTTCGAGCGGGGGAAACGAGCAGTACTTC
CDR3aa: CASSSGGNEQYF

d_gene: -
abundance: -
v_gene: TRBV7-2
j_gene: TRBJ2-2
CDR3nt: TGTGCCAGCAGCTTCTCAGGGGTCAACACCGGGGAGCTGTTTTTT
CDR3aa: CASSFSGVNTGELFF